This T cell receptor beta chain was identified during a study of blood T cell repertoires in COVID-19. In terms of age and location, participants ranged from roughly 18 to 95 years and lived in approximately 24 US areas. V lost 0 bases and J 6 bases, leaving 14 bases between the germline ends. Germline loops: CDR1 KGHSH, CDR2 LQKENI. The CDR3 extends over 15 amino acids. The table came from immunoSEQ multiplex PCR; TCRdb's copy has only in-frame clones and leaves some out. This sample has about 180,000 clones; over 75% occur once, and the top ten carry more than 8.5%. The sequencing sample was made of PBMCs or T cells enriched from blood (not recorded which). The J gene is TRBJ1-2, the V gene TRBV18; maybe TRBD1 (6 bases). The TCR was taken from a woman aged 18-30 years who had recovered from COVID-19. CDR3 coding DNA: TGTGCCAGCTCACCACCGACGGGACACCAAAATGGCTACACCTTC. It encodes CASSPPTGHQNGYTF.